This section outlines one T cell receptor beta chain sequence together with its context. Its antigen is currently unknown. PCR used 60 Vbeta primers and 13 Jbeta primers. Data came from immunoSEQ multiplex PCR; TCRdb stores just in-frame clones and leaves some out. The table records roughly 140,000 clones, 79% of them present only once. Healthy people donating bone marrow made up the donors. This specimen comes from a study of cytomegalovirus exposure and HLA in healthy donors. Overall study results and limits: Previous analysis showed most TCR beta V segments were productive about 87% or about 30% of the time. One variant, a missense change in DCLRE1C, was linked in a later analysis to TCR beta V- and J-gene trimming.

The CDR3 is 15 amino acids. Germline V gene lookup returns CDR1 MNHEY and CDR2 SVGAGI. With 6 bases clipped from V and 5 bases from J, the junction kept 9 bases outside the gene matches. The specimen was PBMCs. The rearrangement uses TRBV6-5 and TRBJ2-5, with 10 bases lining up with TRBD2. The sequence was collected from a woman aged 40 to 50 in good health and CMV-seropositive. CDR3 amino acids: CASRTRSGGAETQYF. The CDR3 DNA reads TGTGCCAGCAGGACCAGGAGCGGGGGGGCCGAGACCCAGTACTTC.